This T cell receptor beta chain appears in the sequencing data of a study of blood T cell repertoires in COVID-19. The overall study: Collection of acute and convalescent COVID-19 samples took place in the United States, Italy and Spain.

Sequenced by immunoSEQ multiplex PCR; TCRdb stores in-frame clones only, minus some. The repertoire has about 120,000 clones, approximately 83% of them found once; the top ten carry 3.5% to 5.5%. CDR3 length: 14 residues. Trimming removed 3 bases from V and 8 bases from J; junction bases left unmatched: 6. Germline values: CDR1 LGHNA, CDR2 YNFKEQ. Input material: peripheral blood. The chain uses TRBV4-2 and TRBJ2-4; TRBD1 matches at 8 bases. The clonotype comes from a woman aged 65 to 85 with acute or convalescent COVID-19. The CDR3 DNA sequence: TGTGCCAGCAGCCAGCAGGGGGCCGCGGACATTCAGTACTTC. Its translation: CASSQQGAADIQYF.